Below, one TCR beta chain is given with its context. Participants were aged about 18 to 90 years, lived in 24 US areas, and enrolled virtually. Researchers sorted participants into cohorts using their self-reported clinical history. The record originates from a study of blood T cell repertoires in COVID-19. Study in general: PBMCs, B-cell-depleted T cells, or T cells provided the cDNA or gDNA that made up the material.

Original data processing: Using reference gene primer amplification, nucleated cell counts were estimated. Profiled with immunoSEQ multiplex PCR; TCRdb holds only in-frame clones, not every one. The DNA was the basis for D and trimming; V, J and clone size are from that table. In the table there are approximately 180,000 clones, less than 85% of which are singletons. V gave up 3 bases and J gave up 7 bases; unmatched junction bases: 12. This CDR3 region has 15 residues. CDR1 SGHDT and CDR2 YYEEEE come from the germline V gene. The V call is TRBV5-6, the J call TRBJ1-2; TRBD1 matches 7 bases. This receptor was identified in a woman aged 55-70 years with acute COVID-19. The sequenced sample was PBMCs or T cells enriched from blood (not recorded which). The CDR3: CASSSRPGQSLGYTF. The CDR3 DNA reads TGTGCCAGCAGCTCGCGACCGGGACAGTCTCTTGGCTACACCTTC.